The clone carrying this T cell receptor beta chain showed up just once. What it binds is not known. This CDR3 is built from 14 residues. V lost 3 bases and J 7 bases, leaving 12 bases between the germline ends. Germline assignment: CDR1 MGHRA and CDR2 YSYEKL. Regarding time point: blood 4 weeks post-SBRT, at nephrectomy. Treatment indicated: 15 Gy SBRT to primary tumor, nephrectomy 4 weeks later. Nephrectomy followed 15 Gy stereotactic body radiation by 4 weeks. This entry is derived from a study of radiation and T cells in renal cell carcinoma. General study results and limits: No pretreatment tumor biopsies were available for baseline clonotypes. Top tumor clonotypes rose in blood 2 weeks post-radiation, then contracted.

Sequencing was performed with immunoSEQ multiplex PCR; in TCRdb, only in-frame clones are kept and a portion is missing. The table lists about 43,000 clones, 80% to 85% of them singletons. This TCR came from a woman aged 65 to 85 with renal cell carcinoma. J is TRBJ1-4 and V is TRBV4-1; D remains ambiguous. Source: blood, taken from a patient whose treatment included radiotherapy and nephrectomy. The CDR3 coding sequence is TGCGCCAGCAGCCAGGGTATAGGAACTGAAAAACTGTTTTTT. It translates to CASSQGIGTEKLFF.